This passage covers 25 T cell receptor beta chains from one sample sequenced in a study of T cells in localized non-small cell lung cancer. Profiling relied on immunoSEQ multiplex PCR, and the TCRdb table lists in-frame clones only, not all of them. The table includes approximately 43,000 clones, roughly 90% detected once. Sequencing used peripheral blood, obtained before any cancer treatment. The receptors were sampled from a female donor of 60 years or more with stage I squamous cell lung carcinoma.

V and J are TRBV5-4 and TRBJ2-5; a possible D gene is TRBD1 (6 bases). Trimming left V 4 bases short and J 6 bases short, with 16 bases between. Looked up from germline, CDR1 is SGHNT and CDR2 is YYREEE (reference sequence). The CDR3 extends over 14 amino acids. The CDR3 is CASSRRQERKTQYF. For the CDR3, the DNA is TGTGCCAGCAGCCGTAGACAGGAGAGGAAGACCCAGTACTTC.

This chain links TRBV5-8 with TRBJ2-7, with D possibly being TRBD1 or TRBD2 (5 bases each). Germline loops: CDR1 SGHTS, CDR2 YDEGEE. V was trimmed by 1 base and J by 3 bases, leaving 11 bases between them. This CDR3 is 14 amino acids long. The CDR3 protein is CASSLRGPHYEQYF. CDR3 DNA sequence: TGTGCCAGCAGCTTGCGGGGCCCCCACTACGAGCAGTACTTC.

CDR3 DNA: TGTGCCAGCAGTTACCCCGGGGGCGGACACACTGAAGCTTTCTTT. Its translation: CASSYPGGGHTEAFF. V usage is TRBV6-6 and J usage is TRBJ1-1; weak D call: TRBD1 (6 bases). The CDR3 loop spans 15 amino acids. Trimming took 2 bases from V and 3 from J, leaving 13 bases between them. Germline V gene data show CDR1 as MNHNY and CDR2 as SVGAGI (reference sequence).

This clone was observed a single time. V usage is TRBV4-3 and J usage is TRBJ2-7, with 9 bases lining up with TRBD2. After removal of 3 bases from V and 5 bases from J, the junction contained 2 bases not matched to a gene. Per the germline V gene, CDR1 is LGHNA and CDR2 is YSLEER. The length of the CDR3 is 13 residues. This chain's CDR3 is CASSQRTSDEQYF. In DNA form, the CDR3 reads TGCGCCAGCAGCCAGCGGACTAGCGACGAGCAGTACTTC.

DNA for the CDR3: TGTGCCAGCAGCTCGACAGGGTCCTATGGCTACACCTTC. It encodes CASSSTGSYGYTF. The rearrangement links TRBV2 to TRBJ1-2; the match to TRBD1 covers 7 bases. The V segment lost 6 bases and the J segment 4 bases; nucleotides outside the gene matches: 5. Germline-derived CDR1 and CDR2 are SNHLY and FYNNEI. The CDR3 sequence is 13 residues long.

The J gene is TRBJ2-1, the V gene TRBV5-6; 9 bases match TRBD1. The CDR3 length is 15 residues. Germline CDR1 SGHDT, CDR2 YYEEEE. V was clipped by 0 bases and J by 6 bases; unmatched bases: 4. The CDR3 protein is CASSLGGQGSNEQFF. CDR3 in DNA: TGTGCCAGCAGCTTGGGAGGACAGGGGAGCAATGAGCAGTTCTTC.

The CDR3 here is CASGGTSANTGELFF. The CDR3 DNA sequence: TGTGCCAGCGGGGGTACCTCCGCGAACACCGGGGAGCTGTTTTTT. The chain is built from TRBV18 and TRBJ2-2; D tentatively reads TRBD1 or TRBD2 (5 bases each). Trimming removed 8 bases at V and 0 bases at J, with 13 bases between. CDR1 and CDR2 from the germline V gene are KGHSH and LQKENI. The CDR3 totals 15 residues.

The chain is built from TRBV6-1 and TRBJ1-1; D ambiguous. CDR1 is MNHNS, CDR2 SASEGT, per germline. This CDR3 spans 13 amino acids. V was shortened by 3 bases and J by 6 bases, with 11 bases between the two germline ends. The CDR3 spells CASSDVWQSEAFF. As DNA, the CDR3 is TGTGCCAGCAGTGATGTTTGGCAGTCTGAAGCTTTCTTT.

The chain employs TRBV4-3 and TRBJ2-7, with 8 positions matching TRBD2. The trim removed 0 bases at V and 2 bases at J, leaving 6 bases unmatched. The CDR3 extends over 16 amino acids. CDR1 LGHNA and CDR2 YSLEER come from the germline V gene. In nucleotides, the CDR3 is TGCGCCAGCAGCCAAGATAGAAGCGGGAGAGCCTACGAGCAGTACTTC. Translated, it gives CASSQDRSGRAYEQYF.

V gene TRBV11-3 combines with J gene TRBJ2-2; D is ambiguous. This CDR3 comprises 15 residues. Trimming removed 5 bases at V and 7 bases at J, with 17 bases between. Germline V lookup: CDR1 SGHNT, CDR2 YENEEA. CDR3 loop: CASSLGPQLGGELFF. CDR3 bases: TGTGCCAGCAGCCTAGGCCCACAGTTAGGCGGGGAGCTGTTTTTT.

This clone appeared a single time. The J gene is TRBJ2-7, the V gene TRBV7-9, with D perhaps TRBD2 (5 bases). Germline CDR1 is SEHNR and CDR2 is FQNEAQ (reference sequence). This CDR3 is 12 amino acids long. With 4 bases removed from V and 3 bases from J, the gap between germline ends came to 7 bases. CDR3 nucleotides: TGTGCCAGCAGCTCGGACTTCTACGAGCAGTACTTC. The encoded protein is CASSSDFYEQYF. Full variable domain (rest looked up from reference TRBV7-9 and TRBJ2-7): DTGVSQNPRHKITKRGQNVTFRCDPISEHNRLYWYRQTLGQGPEFLTYFQNEAQLEKSRLLSDRFSAERPKGSFSTLEIQRTEQGDSAMYLCASSSDFYEQYFGPGTRLTVT.

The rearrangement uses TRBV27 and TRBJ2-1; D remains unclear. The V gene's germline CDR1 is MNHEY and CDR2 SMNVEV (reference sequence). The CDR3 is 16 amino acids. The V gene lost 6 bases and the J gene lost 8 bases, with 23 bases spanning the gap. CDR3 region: CASRSLNPRPLDEQFF. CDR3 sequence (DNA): TGTGCCAGCAGATCCCTAAATCCCCGGCCGCTAGATGAGCAGTTCTTC.

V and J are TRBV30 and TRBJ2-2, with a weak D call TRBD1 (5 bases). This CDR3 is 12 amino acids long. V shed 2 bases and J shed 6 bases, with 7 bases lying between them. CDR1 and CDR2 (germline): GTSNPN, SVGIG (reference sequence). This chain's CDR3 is CAWSLRAGELFF. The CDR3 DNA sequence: TGTGCCTGGAGTCTCAGGGCCGGGGAGCTGTTTTTT.

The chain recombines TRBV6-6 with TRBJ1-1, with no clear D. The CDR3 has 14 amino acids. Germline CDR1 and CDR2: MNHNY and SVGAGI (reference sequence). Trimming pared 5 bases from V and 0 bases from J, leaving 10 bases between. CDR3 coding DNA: TGTGCCAGCAGTCCGACGGATTTGAACACTGAAGCTTTCTTT. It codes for CASSPTDLNTEAFF.

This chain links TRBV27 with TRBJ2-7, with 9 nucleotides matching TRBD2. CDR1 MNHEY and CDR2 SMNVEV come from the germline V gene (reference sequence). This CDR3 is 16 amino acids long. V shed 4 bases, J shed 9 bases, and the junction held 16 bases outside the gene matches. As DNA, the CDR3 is TGTGCCAGCAGTTCCAGGGCGGATGGCGGGAGGGCCCGGCAGTACTTC. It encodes CASSSRADGGRARQYF.

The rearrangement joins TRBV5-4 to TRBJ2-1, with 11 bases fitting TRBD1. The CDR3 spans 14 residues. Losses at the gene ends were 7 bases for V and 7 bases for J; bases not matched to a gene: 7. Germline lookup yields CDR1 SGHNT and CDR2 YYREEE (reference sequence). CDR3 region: CASSRDRGSNEQFF. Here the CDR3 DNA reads TGTGCCAGCTCCAGGGACAGGGGGTCAAATGAGCAGTTCTTC.

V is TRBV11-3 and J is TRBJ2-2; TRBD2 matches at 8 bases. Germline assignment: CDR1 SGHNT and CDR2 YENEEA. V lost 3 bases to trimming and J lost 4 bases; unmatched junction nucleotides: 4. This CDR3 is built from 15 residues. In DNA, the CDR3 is TGTGCCAGCAGCTTCGGCGGGAGGAGCACCGGGGAGCTGTTTTTT. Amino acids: CASSFGGRSTGELFF.

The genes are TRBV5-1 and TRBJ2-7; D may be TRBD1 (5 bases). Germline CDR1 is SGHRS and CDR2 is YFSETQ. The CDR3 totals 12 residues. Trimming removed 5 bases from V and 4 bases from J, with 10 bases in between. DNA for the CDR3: TGCGCCAGCAGGCTCGACAGATACGAGCAGTACTTC. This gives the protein CASRLDRYEQYF.

The CDR3 sequence: CASSVSGGSSYNEQFF. Written as DNA, the CDR3 is TGTGCCAGCAGCGTTAGTGGAGGTAGCTCCTACAATGAGCAGTTCTTC. The V call is TRBV9, the J call TRBJ2-1; weak D call: TRBD2 (5 bases). The CDR3 is 16 residues long. Trimming removed 2 bases at V and 0 bases at J, with 12 bases between. CDR1 SGDLS and CDR2 YYNGEE come from the germline V gene.

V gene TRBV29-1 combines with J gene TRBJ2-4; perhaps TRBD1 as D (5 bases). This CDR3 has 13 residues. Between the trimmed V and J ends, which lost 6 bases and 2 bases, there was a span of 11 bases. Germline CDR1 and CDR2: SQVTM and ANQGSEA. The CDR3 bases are TGCAGCGTAAGGACGGACACCAAAAACATTCAGTACTTC. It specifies CSVRTDTKNIQYF.

In DNA form, the CDR3 reads TGTGCCAGCAGAACCGGGACAACTAAGACCTACGAGCAGTACTTC. Translating it yields CASRTGTTKTYEQYF. The J gene is TRBJ2-7, the V gene TRBV27, with D maybe TRBD1 (6 bases). This CDR3 has 15 residues. Trimming took 6 bases from V and 2 from J, leaving 17 bases between them. The germline V gene has CDR1 MNHEY and CDR2 SMNVEV (reference sequence).

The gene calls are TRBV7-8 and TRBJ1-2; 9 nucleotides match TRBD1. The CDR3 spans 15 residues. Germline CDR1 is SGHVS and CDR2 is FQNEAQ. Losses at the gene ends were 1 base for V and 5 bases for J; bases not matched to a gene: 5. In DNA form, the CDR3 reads TGTGCCAGCAGCTTAGATCAGGGACAGGGTTATGGCTACACCTTC. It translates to CASSLDQGQGYGYTF.

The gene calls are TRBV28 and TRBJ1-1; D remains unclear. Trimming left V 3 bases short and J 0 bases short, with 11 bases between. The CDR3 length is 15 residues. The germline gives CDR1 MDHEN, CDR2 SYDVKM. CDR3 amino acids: CASSFGRGLNTEAFF. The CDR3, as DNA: TGTGCCAGCAGTTTCGGTCGCGGGTTGAACACTGAAGCTTTCTTT.

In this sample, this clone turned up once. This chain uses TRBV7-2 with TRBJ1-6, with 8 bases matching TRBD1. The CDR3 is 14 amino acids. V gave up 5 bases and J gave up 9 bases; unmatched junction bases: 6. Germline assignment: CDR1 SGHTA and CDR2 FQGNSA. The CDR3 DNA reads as TGTGCCAGCAGCACCGACAGGGGTTCTTCACCCCTCCACTTT. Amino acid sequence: CASSTDRGSSPLHF. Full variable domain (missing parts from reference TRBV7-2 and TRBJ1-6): GAGVSQSPSNKVTEKGKDVELRCDPISGHTALYWYRQSLGQGLEFLIYFQGNSAPDKSGLPSDRFSAERTGGSVSTLTIQRTQQEDSAVYLCASSTDRGSSPLHFGNGTRLTVT.

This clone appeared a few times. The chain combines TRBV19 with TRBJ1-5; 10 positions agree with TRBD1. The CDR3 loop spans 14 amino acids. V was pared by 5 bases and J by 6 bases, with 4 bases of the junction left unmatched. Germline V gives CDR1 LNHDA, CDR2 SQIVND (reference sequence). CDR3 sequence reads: CASSLRQGAQPQHF. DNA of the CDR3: TGTGCCAGTAGTCTAAGACAGGGGGCTCAGCCCCAGCATTTT.